This passage covers 27 T cell receptor beta chains from one sample sequenced in a study of shared clonotypes between healthy human individuals. Assay used: immunoSEQ multiplex PCR; TCRdb lists only in-frame clones, some missing. Among fewer than 200,000 clones, approximately 95% were seen once, and the ten largest hold roughly 0.07%. The sequenced sample consisted of naive CD4+ T cells sorted from blood. Subset meaning: CD45RA+ positively selected. These receptors all come from a woman between 25 and 40 years old in good health.

The chain employs TRBV6-1 and TRBJ2-7; the match to TRBD1 covers 8 bases. The CDR3 has 14 residues. V was pared by 5 bases and J by 3 bases, with 6 bases of the junction left unmatched. Germline CDR1 and CDR2: MNHNS and SASEGT. The chain's CDR3 is CASSRTTGDYEQYF. CDR3 bases: TGTGCCAGCAGTAGGACGACAGGGGACTACGAGCAGTACTTC.

This rearrangement joins TRBV5-1 to TRBJ2-1; the D is unclear. The germline CDR1 and CDR2 sequences are SGHRS and YFSETQ. The CDR3 has 12 amino acids. Trimming pared 4 bases from V and 8 bases from J, leaving 10 bases between. CDR3 residues: CASSTPGYEQFF. As DNA, the CDR3 is TGCGCCAGCAGCACGCCCGGGTATGAGCAGTTCTTC.

The chain has TRBV27 and TRBJ2-6; 7 nucleotides line up with TRBD1. The CDR3 has 18 residues. CDR1 and CDR2 (germline): MNHEY, SMNVEV (reference sequence). Unmatched junction bases numbered 12, after V lost 7 bases and J lost 0 bases. DNA for the CDR3: TGTGCCAGCACACGGACAGGTCGAGCTCTCTCTGGGGCCAACGTCCTGACTTTC. Its translation: CASTRTGRALSGANVLTF.

The chain carries TRBV27 and TRBJ2-7; D possibly corresponds to TRBD2 (6 bases). V was trimmed by 6 bases and J by 7 bases, leaving 19 bases between them. This CDR3 region has 14 residues. Germline CDR1 is MNHEY and CDR2 is SMNVEV (reference sequence). The CDR3: CASSRDSRSGEQYF. CDR3 nucleotides: TGTGCCAGCAGCCGGGACTCAAGGTCGGGAGAGCAGTACTTC.

The CDR3 here is CASKPGVGYEQYF. For the CDR3, the DNA is TGTGCCAGTAAGCCCGGGGTTGGCTACGAGCAGTACTTC. The chain links TRBV19 to TRBJ2-7; a possible D gene is TRBD2 (5 bases). This CDR3 region has 13 residues. Germline V lookup: CDR1 LNHDA, CDR2 SQIVND (reference sequence). V dropped 7 bases and J dropped 3 bases, with 13 bases sitting between them.

The genes are TRBV18 and TRBJ2-2; TRBD1 agrees at 12 bases. Germline lookup yields CDR1 KGHSH and CDR2 LQKENI. The CDR3 covers 17 residues. The ends lost 3 bases at V and 4 bases at J; junction bases unmatched: 6. The CDR3 loop reads CASSPGDRGPSTGELFF. The CDR3 DNA follows: TGTGCCAGCTCACCGGGGGACAGGGGGCCGAGCACCGGGGAGCTGTTTTTT.

This chain links TRBV5-6 with TRBJ2-3; perhaps TRBD2 as D (5 bases). CDR1 and CDR2 (germline): SGHDT, YYEEEE. Trimming shortened V by 4 bases and J by 1 base, and 13 bases separated the two germline ends. The CDR3 totals 15 residues. CDR3 nucleotide sequence: TGTGCCAGCAGCCAAATTCCCGGGGGCACAGATACGCAGTATTTT. It translates to CASSQIPGGTDTQYF.

The CDR3 bases are TGTGCCACCAGCAGAGATAACGCCCGCGAGCAGTACTTC. It is translated as CATSRDNAREQYF. The rearrangement links TRBV15 to TRBJ2-7; D is unclear. V was cut by 0 bases and J by 6 bases, with 9 bases left in between. Germline-derived CDR1 and CDR2 are LNHNV and YYDKDF (reference sequence). There are 13 residues in the CDR3.

The V gene is TRBV6-4, the J gene TRBJ1-5; a weak D match, TRBD1 (6 bases). This CDR3 spans 13 amino acids. V was shortened by 4 bases and J by 3 bases, with 7 bases between the two germline ends. Germline CDR1 and CDR2: MRHNA and SNTAGT. The CDR3 spells CASSGTDNQPQHF. The DNA for the CDR3 is TGTGCCAGCAGTGGGACAGACAATCAGCCCCAGCATTTT.

This clone was seen only once. The rearrangement links TRBV2 to TRBJ1-1, with a possible D match to TRBD1 (5 bases). The V end lost 4 bases, the J end lost 4 bases, and 10 bases lay between the germline ends. Germline V lookup: CDR1 SNHLY, CDR2 FYNNEI. The CDR3 totals 13 residues. The DNA of the CDR3 is TGTGCCAGCAGTGTGGCAGGGCCCACTGAAGCTTTCTTT. Translated: CASSVAGPTEAFF.

V is TRBV5-1 and J is TRBJ1-4; TRBD1 might be the D (5 bases). The V end was cut by 3 bases, the J end by 0 bases, with 12 bases between. Looked up from germline, CDR1 is SGHRS and CDR2 is YFSETQ. The CDR3 totals 16 residues. The CDR3 DNA reads TGCGCCAGCAGCTCATACACAGGCTCAACTAATGAAAAACTGTTTTTT. Translated, it gives CASSSYTGSTNEKLFF.

The chain uses TRBV15 and TRBJ2-7; 7 bases are a match to TRBD1. CDR3 length: 17 residues. Germline V gives CDR1 LNHNV, CDR2 YYDKDF (reference sequence). The junction had 15 bases not matched to a gene; V was cut back by 5 bases and J by 2 bases. The CDR3 DNA reads as TGTGCCACCAGCTCTTGGCGCCGACAGGGTCGAACCTACGAGCAGTACTTC. This codes for CATSSWRRQGRTYEQYF.

This sequence joins TRBV6-1 and TRBJ1-5, with TRBD1 identical over 7 bases. Unmatched junction bases numbered 7, after V lost 5 bases and J lost 6 bases. CDR3 length: 14 amino acids. Germline assignment: CDR1 MNHNS and CDR2 SASEGT. DNA of the CDR3: TGTGCCAGCAGTAGGCAGGGGGAACGTCAGCCCCAGCATTTT. Protein product: CASSRQGERQPQHF.

The chain carries TRBV19 and TRBJ1-3; 12 bases map to TRBD1. Germline V lookup: CDR1 LNHDA, CDR2 SQIVND (reference sequence). The CDR3 has 14 residues. The ends lost 10 bases at V and 7 bases at J; junction bases unmatched: 8. The CDR3: CATEPGQGANTIYF. The CDR3, as DNA: TGTGCCACCGAACCGGGACAGGGGGCGAACACCATATATTTT.

The chain couples TRBV9 to TRBJ2-3; 9 bases line up with TRBD2. The V segment lost 0 bases and the J segment 5 bases; nucleotides outside the gene matches: 16. CDR3 length: 19 amino acids. The germline CDR1 and CDR2 sequences are SGDLS and YYNGEE. CDR3 amino acids: CASSVGGRAGSYTGDTQYF. CDR3 in DNA: TGTGCCAGCAGCGTAGGCGGGAGGGCCGGGTCATACACTGGAGATACGCAGTATTTT.

The chain employs TRBV28 and TRBJ2-7; D call uncertain. Trimming shortened V by 3 bases and J by 0 bases, and 9 bases separated the two germline ends. CDR1 is MDHEN, CDR2 SYDVKM, per germline. The CDR3 totals 14 residues. Here the CDR3 DNA reads TGTGCCAGCAGTTTGGACCTTTACTCCTACGAGCAGTACTTC. Translated: CASSLDLYSYEQYF.

The rearrangement links TRBV5-6 to TRBJ2-5; TRBD2 matches 9 bases. Germline-derived CDR1 and CDR2 are SGHDT and YYEEEE. V shed 2 bases, J shed 1 base, and the junction held 6 bases outside the gene matches. CDR3 length equals 16 residues. The CDR3 DNA follows: TGTGCCAGCAGCTTTATCTGGCGGGAGGGCCAAGAGACCCAGTACTTC. Translated: CASSFIWREGQETQYF.

The chain is built from TRBV7-2 and TRBJ1-2; D remains unclear. V gave up 2 bases and J gave up 3 bases, with 10 bases separating them. Germline V CDR1 and CDR2: SGHTA, FQGNSA. CDR3 size: 14 residues. The CDR3, as DNA: TGTGCCAGCAGCTTATTGGGAACCTACTATGGCTACACCTTC. Translation gives CASSLLGTYYGYTF.

The V gene is TRBV5-1, the J gene TRBJ2-5, with a tentative D call TRBD2 (5 bases). The J call could be wrong; TRBJ2-7 is a better fit for the DNA end. The CDR3 extends over 14 amino acids. Germline V gene data show CDR1 as SGHRS and CDR2 as YFSETQ. CDR3 residues: CASSLVTSSGEQYF. CDR3 in DNA: TGCGCCAGCAGCTTGGTTACTAGTTCAGGCGAGCAGTACTTC.

DNA of the CDR3: TGTGCCAGCAGCTATCAGGATTCACCCCTCCACTTT. This codes for CASSYQDSPLHF. The chain combines TRBV7-9 with TRBJ1-6; D is unresolved. The germline V and J ends were trimmed by 4 bases and 8 bases, with 6 bases remaining between them. Germline CDR1 is SEHNR and CDR2 is FQNEAQ (reference sequence). The CDR3 sequence is 12 residues long.

The J gene is TRBJ1-5, the V gene TRBV28, with D possibly TRBD1 on 6 matching bases. There are 13 residues in the CDR3. V was trimmed by 7 bases and J by 5 bases, leaving 12 bases between them. CDR1 and CDR2 from the germline V gene are MDHEN and SYDVKM. CDR3 nucleotide sequence: TGTGCCAGCATCGACAGGCTGGATCAGCCCCAGCATTTT. Amino acids: CASIDRLDQPQHF.

J is TRBJ1-2 and V is TRBV19, with 7 bases lining up with TRBD1. Germline V gene data show CDR1 as LNHDA and CDR2 as SQIVND (reference sequence). The V gene end was trimmed by 10 bases and the J gene end by 2 bases; junction bases not matched to a gene: 7. The CDR3 extends over 13 amino acids. The CDR3 nucleotides read TGTGCCACACTGGCGGGACAGAACTATGGCTACACCTTC. Protein product: CATLAGQNYGYTF.

The table lists this clone with a few counts. The chain carries TRBV4-1 and TRBJ1-5, with D tentatively TRBD1 (6 bases). The CDR3 loop spans 14 amino acids. The V gene lost 1 base and the J gene lost 6 bases, with 10 bases spanning the gap. CDR1 and CDR2 from the germline V gene are MGHRA and YSYEKL. CDR3 nucleotide sequence: TGCGCCAGCAGCCAAGTCAGGGGCGGTCAGCCCCAGCATTTT. Protein product: CASSQVRGGQPQHF.

This clone was observed once. The chain couples TRBV25-1 to TRBJ2-5; 10 nucleotides line up with TRBD1. V trimming: 4 bases; J trimming: 2 bases; junction bases outside the gene matches: 4. The germline V gene has CDR1 MGHDK and CDR2 SYGVNS. This CDR3 comprises 15 residues. The CDR3 loop is CASSADRGRQETQYF. The CDR3 DNA reads TGTGCCAGCAGTGCCGACAGGGGGCGGCAAGAGACCCAGTACTTC.

The V call is TRBV28, the J call TRBJ1-5, with 7 bases lining up with TRBD1. This CDR3 spans 15 amino acids. Per germline, CDR1 MDHEN and CDR2 SYDVKM. J lost 4 bases, V lost 8 bases, and 11 bases had no gene match. The chain's CDR3 is CASWAYRGMNQPQHF. The CDR3 DNA reads TGTGCCAGCTGGGCGTACAGGGGAATGAATCAGCCCCAGCATTTT.

This clone was detected only once. The chain carries TRBV19 and TRBJ2-7; no definite D call. Trimming removed 3 bases from V and 6 bases from J, with 15 bases in between. The CDR3 consists of 14 residues. Germline V gene sequence: CDR1 LNHDA, CDR2 SQIVND (reference sequence). The CDR3 nucleotides read TGTGCCAGTAGTATTTCTGGTGGACCGTTCGAGCAGTACTTC. As protein: CASSISGGPFEQYF.

The genes are TRBV7-2 and TRBJ2-1; TRBD2 might be the D (6 bases). The ends were cut back, 4 bases at V and 6 bases at J, with 19 bases in the middle. The germline CDR1 and CDR2 sequences are SGHTA and FQGNSA. The CDR3 spans 16 residues. CDR3 nucleotides: TGTGCCAGCAGCTCGAGGCCGCGGGATAGGGGCAATGAGCAGTTCTTC. It encodes CASSSRPRDRGNEQFF.